This TCR beta chain was found in a study of CD8 T cells in ankylosing spondylitis. Notes on the study in general: Matched synovial fluid from ankylosing spondylitis patients was reported to be enriched for disease-linked clones. As for the disease-linked clones, they showed a CD8+ phenotype and occurred at relatively low frequencies in peripheral blood. Reactive arthritis synovial fluid and blood were previously reported to contain some motif variants.

This clonotype was recorded many times. The antigen remains undetermined. Trimming cost V 2 bases and J 2 bases, with 11 bases left between them. The CDR3 is made up of 14 amino acids. Germline CDR1 reads SGHRS; CDR2 reads YFSETQ. Using quantitative 5'-RACE with molecular barcodes, the authors made TCR beta libraries. Using its own MiXCR run on the 5' RACE reads, TCRdb lists one record per CDR3 protein. The table has 80,000 to 100,000 distinct CDR3 sequences, roughly 8% seen once. The sequenced sample was blood, either unsorted or a sorted T cell fraction (not recorded which). This receptor was taken from a male donor with ankylosing spondylitis or in good health (not recorded which). The chain is built from TRBV5-1 and TRBJ2-7; no firm D call. This CDR3 is CASSFRAATYEQYF. CDR3 nucleotide sequence: TGCGCCAGCAGCTTTAGGGCGGCAACCTACGAGCAGTACTTC. The entire variable domain, with the rest obtained from reference TRBV5-1 and TRBJ2-7, is as follows: KAGVTQTPRYLIKTRGQQVTLSCSPISGHRSVSWYQQTPGQGLQFLFEYFSETQRNKGNFPGRFSGRQFSNSRSEMNVSTLELGDSALYLCASSFRAATYEQYFGPGTRLTVT.